Following are 25 T cell receptor beta chains from one sample sequenced in a study of T cells after yellow fever vaccination. TCRdb independently ran MiXCR on the 5' RACE reads; one entry per CDR3 protein. This table holds roughly 340,000 distinct CDR3 sequences, approximately 4.2% found once. Sample: PBMCs, taken 5 days after the yellow fever booster vaccination. These receptor sequences come from a man aged 18 to 30 who received the YFV17D yellow fever vaccine.

This clonotype was observed a few times. J is TRBJ2-2 and V is TRBV24-1; D is undetermined. The CDR3 spans 14 residues. V shed 2 bases and J shed 1 base, with 4 bases lying between them. Germline-derived CDR1 and CDR2 are KGHDR and SFDVKD. The CDR3 protein is CATSDSQNTGELFF. The CDR3 DNA follows: TGTGCCACCAGTGATTCACAGAACACCGGGGAGCTGTTTTTT.

This clonotype has just a few counts. CDR3 residues: CASSQDRGGTPHEQFF. CDR3 nucleotide sequence: TGTGCCAGCAGCCAAGATCGTGGAGGGACCCCTCATGAGCAGTTCTTC. The V gene is TRBV4-2, the J gene TRBJ2-1, with D tentatively TRBD2 (6 bases). Per the germline V gene, CDR1 is LGHNA and CDR2 is YNFKEQ. Trimming pared 0 bases from V and 8 bases from J, leaving 17 bases between. There are 16 residues in the CDR3.

The table lists this clonotype with many counts. The chain recombines TRBV5-1 with TRBJ2-5; perhaps TRBD2 as D (5 bases). Germline V gene sequence: CDR1 SGHRS, CDR2 YFSETQ. With 1 base removed from V and 1 base from J, the gap between germline ends came to 11 bases. The CDR3 extends over 15 amino acids. As DNA, the CDR3 is TGCGCCAGCAGCTTGTTTTCGGGGAGCCAAGAGACCCAGTACTTC. Translating it yields CASSLFSGSQETQYF.

The chain recombines TRBV28 with TRBJ1-5; 12 nucleotides match TRBD1. V dropped 0 bases and J dropped 2; count of bases not matched to a gene: 11. The germline CDR1 and CDR2 sequences are MDHEN and SYDVKM. The CDR3 spans 20 residues. The DNA for the CDR3 is TGTGCCAGCAGTTTATGGGGACAGGGGGCGAGTGTTGGCGGCAATCAGCCCCAGCATTTT. Its translation is CASSLWGQGASVGGNQPQHF.

This clonotype was recorded a few times. The gene calls are TRBV5-6 and TRBJ1-1; D is undetermined. The V end was cut by 0 bases, the J end by 11 bases, with 8 bases between. Germline V gives CDR1 SGHDT, CDR2 YYEEEE. There are 11 residues in the CDR3. In DNA form, the CDR3 reads TGTGCCAGCAGCTTGGACGGGCGGGCTTTCTTT. This sequence encodes CASSLDGRAFF.

This clonotype appeared a few times. The CDR3 protein is CATNRQGNYNEQFF. As DNA, the CDR3 is TGTGCCACCAACCGACAGGGGAACTACAATGAGCAGTTCTTC. The chain uses TRBV5-6 and TRBJ2-1; TRBD1 matches 8 bases. Germline V gives CDR1 SGHDT, CDR2 YYEEEE. The CDR3 consists of 14 residues. With V trimmed by 9 bases and J by 3 bases, 8 bases remained unmatched.

The rearrangement links TRBV27 to TRBJ2-7; D may match TRBD1 or TRBD2 (5 bases each). Trimming left V 2 bases short and J 6 bases short, with 14 bases between. This CDR3 comprises 14 residues. CDR1 is MNHEY and CDR2 is SMNVEV in the germline V gene (reference sequence). The CDR3 sequence is CASSLQEGLGEQYV. The CDR3, as DNA: TGTGCCAGCAGTTTACAAGAGGGGCTAGGCGAGCAGTACGTC.

This clonotype has at least ten counts. The rearrangement uses TRBV29-1 and TRBJ1-1, with D hard to call. This CDR3 region has 10 residues. Germline lookup yields CDR1 SQVTM and CDR2 ANQGSEA. Trimming pared 2 bases from V and 5 bases from J, leaving 3 bases between. CDR3 region: CSVESTEAFF. In DNA, the CDR3 is TGCAGCGTTGAAAGTACTGAAGCTTTCTTT.

V gene TRBV5-5 combines with J gene TRBJ2-3, with 10 bases identical to TRBD2. Germline lookup yields CDR1 SGHKS and CDR2 YYEKEE (reference sequence). V was clipped by 0 bases and J by 9 bases; unmatched bases: 10. The CDR3 extends over 16 amino acids. The CDR3 coding sequence is TGTGCCAGCAGCTTGGGTTGGCTAGCGGGGGAGGGAACGCAGTATTTT. As protein: CASSLGWLAGEGTQYF.

This clonotype was detected only a few times. The chain joins TRBV9 to TRBJ1-3; D might be TRBD1 (6 bases). The germline CDR1 and CDR2 sequences are SGDLS and YYNGEE. The V gene lost 0 bases and the J gene lost 2 bases, with 18 bases spanning the gap. The CDR3 totals 18 residues. CDR3 sequence reads: CASSVVGTRGRPGNTIYF. The CDR3 region has the DNA TGTGCCAGCAGCGTAGTCGGGACAAGGGGCCGGCCTGGAAACACCATATATTTT.

This clonotype was seen repeatedly, ten times or more. The CDR3 here is CATSGSSPDTQYF. The CDR3 bases are TGTGCCACCTCGGGATCAAGCCCAGATACGCAGTATTTT. The gene calls are TRBV2 and TRBJ2-3; tentative D call: TRBD2 (5 bases). CDR3 length equals 13 residues. Germline lookup yields CDR1 SNHLY and CDR2 FYNNEI. Trimming left V 10 bases short and J 4 bases short, with 15 bases between.

This clonotype was counted ten times or more. The chain uses TRBV5-1 and TRBJ2-3; TRBD2 agrees at 7 bases. Germline-derived CDR1 and CDR2 are SGHRS and YFSETQ. The CDR3 covers 15 residues. Unmatched junction bases numbered 9, after V lost 7 bases and J lost 1 base. As DNA, the CDR3 is TGCGCCAGCGTACTGTCTAGCGGCGGCACAGATACGCAGTATTTT. Translating gives CASVLSSGGTDTQYF.

The chain carries TRBV7-2 and TRBJ1-1, with 7 positions matching TRBD1. Trimming at V came to 4 bases and at J to 7 bases, leaving 12 bases not matched to a gene. Germline lookup yields CDR1 SGHTA and CDR2 FQGNSA. The CDR3 consists of 15 residues. This CDR3 is CASSSYSGTDYEAFF. The CDR3, as DNA: TGTGCCAGCAGCTCCTACTCCGGGACAGATTATGAAGCTTTCTTT.

This clonotype turned up a few times. V is TRBV20-1 and J is TRBJ1-5; D is ambiguous. CDR3 length: 13 amino acids. V was pared by 4 bases and J by 5 bases, with 12 bases between. The germline V gene has CDR1 DFQATT and CDR2 SNEGSKA (reference sequence). The CDR3 reads CSAKGGSDQPQHF. The CDR3 DNA follows: TGCAGTGCTAAGGGAGGGTCCGATCAGCCCCAGCATTTT.

This clonotype was seen ten or more times. The V gene is TRBV4-1, the J gene TRBJ1-3; D not certain. This CDR3 contains 14 residues. CDR1 MGHRA and CDR2 YSYEKL come from the germline V gene. Trimming shortened V by 6 bases and J by 2 bases, and 11 bases separated the two germline ends. The chain's CDR3 is CASSYGGPGNTIYF. CDR3 sequence (DNA): TGCGCCAGCAGTTACGGAGGGCCTGGAAACACCATATATTTT.

Ten or more counts support this clonotype. This sequence joins TRBV6-5 and TRBJ2-5, with 7 bases that match TRBD1. Per germline, CDR1 MNHEY and CDR2 SVGAGI. Unmatched junction bases numbered 5, after V lost 2 bases and J lost 5 bases. The CDR3 is made up of 14 amino acids. CDR3 sequence (DNA): TGTGCCAGCAGTTACCTCAGGGGGTTGGAGACCCAGTACTTC. Its translation is CASSYLRGLETQYF.

This clonotype was recorded a few times. The V and J genes are TRBV20-1 and TRBJ1-4; 7 bases match TRBD1. The V segment lost 0 bases and the J segment 8 bases; nucleotides outside the gene matches: 6. Germline V gene data show CDR1 as DFQATT and CDR2 as SNEGSKA (reference sequence). CDR3 length equals 14 residues. The CDR3 loop is CSARDAGGVEKLFF. Here the CDR3 DNA reads TGCAGTGCTAGAGATGCAGGGGGAGTGGAAAAACTGTTTTTT.

This chain connects TRBV7-9 to TRBJ2-3; D is ambiguous. Looked up from germline, CDR1 is SEHNR and CDR2 is FQNEAQ (reference sequence). V was shortened by 3 bases and J by 7 bases, with 23 bases between the two germline ends. CDR3 size: 17 residues. DNA of the CDR3: TGTGCCAGCAGCTTTCCTAGGGCCTATGTTCTGGGAAATACGCAGTATTTT. Amino acids: CASSFPRAYVLGNTQYF.

V is TRBV7-9 and J is TRBJ1-1; D is ambiguous. Germline CDR1 is SEHNR and CDR2 is FQNEAQ (reference sequence). The CDR3 consists of 11 residues. V gave up 6 bases and J gave up 6 bases, with 8 bases separating them. CDR3 bases: TGTGCCAGCAGGGACGGATCTGAAGCTTTCTTT. Translation: CASRDGSEAFF.

This clonotype was recorded many times. The rearrangement uses TRBV25-1 and TRBJ2-5; D is possibly TRBD1 (5 bases). The CDR3 sequence is 13 residues long. The germline V gene encodes CDR1 MGHDK and CDR2 SYGVNS. V gave up 3 bases and J gave up 2 bases, with 7 bases separating them. DNA for the CDR3: TGTGCCAGCAGTGAGTACAGGCAAGAGACCCAGTACTTC. Its protein product is CASSEYRQETQYF.

This clonotype has a count of ten or more. The J gene is TRBJ1-2, the V gene TRBV4-3; D uncertain. This CDR3 has 13 amino acids. Per germline, CDR1 LGHNA and CDR2 YSLEER. The V and J ends lost 1 base and 4 bases respectively, with 7 bases between them. The CDR3 spells CASSQGVTYGYTF. DNA for the CDR3: TGCGCCAGCAGCCAAGGGGTTACCTATGGCTACACCTTC.

The rearrangement joins TRBV12-3 or TRBV12-4 to TRBJ2-3, with TRBD1 as a possible D gene (6 bases). Deletions cut 6 bases from V and 2 bases from J, with 15 bases between. This CDR3 comprises 15 residues. CDR3 DNA sequence: TGTGCCAGCAGATTCACAGGGTACTACACAGATACGCAGTATTTT. As protein: CASRFTGYYTDTQYF.

This clonotype was seen more than once but under ten times. The rearrangement links TRBV27 to TRBJ1-4; TRBD1 agrees at 7 bases. V shed 2 bases, J shed 6 bases, and the junction held 12 bases outside the gene matches. This CDR3 is 17 amino acids long. Germline values: CDR1 MNHEY, CDR2 SMNVEV (reference sequence). The CDR3 reads CASSLRGTVAGHEKLFF. CDR3 nucleotides: TGTGCCAGCAGTTTACGGGGGACAGTTGCGGGGCATGAAAAACTGTTTTTT. Variable domain in full (rest from reference TRBV27 and TRBJ1-4): EAQVTQNPRYLITVTGKKLTVTCSQNMNHEYMSWYRQDPGLGLRQIYYSMNVEVTDKGDVPEGYKVSRKEKRNFPLILESPSPNQTSLYFCASSLRGTVAGHEKLFFGSGTQLSVL.

The chain carries TRBV25-1 and TRBJ1-2, with a tentative D call TRBD1 (5 bases). Trimming took 3 bases from V and 8 from J, leaving 13 bases between them. Germline CDR1 MGHDK, CDR2 SYGVNS. The CDR3 is 13 amino acids. Written as DNA, the CDR3 is TGTGCCAGCAGTGACCCGAAGGGGAGGGGCTACACCTTC. This encodes CASSDPKGRGYTF.

At least ten counts were recorded for this clonotype. The gene calls are TRBV7-2 and TRBJ2-7, with 7 bases fitting TRBD1. V shed 3 bases and J 6 bases; nucleotides not matched to a gene: 8. The CDR3 loop spans 14 amino acids. Germline CDR1 and CDR2: SGHTA and FQGNSA. As DNA, the CDR3 is TGTGCCAGCAGCTTCTTAGATACAGGGGCCGAGCAGTACGTC. Protein sequence: CASSFLDTGAEQYV.